The rows below give T cell receptor beta chains drawn from one sample of a study of T cells in Graves' hyperthyroidism and ophthalmopathy. TCRdb independently ran MiXCR on the multiplex PCR reads; one entry per CDR3 protein. The sample lists roughly 56,000 distinct CDR3 sequences, less than 50% occurring once. The sample was blood. Source of these receptors: a woman in her 30s with Graves' ophthalmopathy. The CDR3 runs from the conserved cysteine through the conserved F or W. The D gene is left open where the match is weak. Size is stated for part of the rows, as once, few or many counts, or as a class when the clone is expanded.

V,J,size,D,DNA,CDR3
TRBV11-2,TRBJ1-2,many,TRBD1,TGTGCCAGCAGCTTAAGGTGGACAGGGGGAGGAAATGGCTACACCTTC,CASSLRWTGGGNGYTF
TRBV20-1,TRBJ1-1,many,NA,TGCAGTGCCACTTCGGACCTTTTGGACACTGAAGCTTTCTTT,CSATSDLLDTEAFF
TRBV10-3,TRBJ1-1,NA,NA,TGTGCCATCAGTACCTCGGCACCAAGTGAAGCTTTCTTT,CAISTSAPSEAFF
TRBV28,TRBJ2-2,NA,NA,TGTGCCAGCCAAACCTCTGACGGGACCGGGGAGCTGTTTTTT,CASQTSDGTGELFF
TRBV28,TRBJ1-1,many,NA,TGTGCCAGCAGTTTAGCCAGGAAAGCTTTCTTT,CASSLARKAFF
TRBV15,TRBJ1-3,many,NA,TGTGCCACCAGCAGAGATCCGGGGACTGGAAACACCATATATTTT,CATSRDPGTGNTIYF
TRBV7-9,TRBJ2-1,many,TRBD2,TGTGCCAGCAGCGCACGGGGACTAGCGAACTACAATGAGCAGTTCTTC,CASSARGLANYNEQFF
TRBV3-1,TRBJ2-2,many,NA,TGTGCCAGCAGCGCCAGGGTGGCCGGGGAGCTGTTTTTT,CASSARVAGELFF
TRBV20-1,TRBJ2-4,many,TRBD2,TGCAGTGCTAGAGATAGACTAGCGGAAGCCAAAAACATTCAGTACTTC,CSARDRLAEAKNIQYF
TRBV6-6,TRBJ2-1,NA,TRBD2,TGTGCCAGCAGCGTGACTAGCGAGAGTGAGCAGTTCTTC,CASSVTSESEQFF
TRBV7-9,TRBJ2-2,NA,TRBD2,TGTGCCAGCAGAACGTCCGGGACTAGCGGGAGGGCCGGGGAGCTGTTTTTT,CASRTSGTSGRAGELFF
TRBV5-1,TRBJ2-1,many,TRBD2,TGCGCCAGCAGCTTATCCGGCGGGAGCTACAATGAGCAGTTCTTC,CASSLSGGSYNEQFF
TRBV15,TRBJ2-5,NA,TRBD2,TGTGCCACGCACAGCGGGAACCAAGAGACCCAGTACTTC,CATHSGNQETQYF
TRBV7-9,TRBJ2-3,medium-sized,TRBD2,TGTGCCAGCAGCCCCAGACAAGCGGGATTAGCGCAGTATTTT,CASSPRQAGLAQYF
TRBV7-7,TRBJ2-1,NA,NA,TGTGCTAGAGTGGGAGAGTCCTACAATGAGCAGTTCTTC,CARVGESYNEQFF
TRBV20-1,TRBJ2-2,many,NA,TGCAGTGCTAGACATCTCGGGAGAGCGAACACCGGGGAGCTGTTTTTT,CSARHLGRANTGELFF
TRBV6-5,TRBJ1-1,many,NA,TGTGCCAGCAGTTACCTCAGCGCAGGGGCAAACACTGAAGCTTTCTTT,CASSYLSAGANTEAFF
TRBV2,TRBJ2-5,many,TRBD2,TGTGCCAGCAGCTCAGCGGGAGTCTTAGAGACCCAGTACTTC,CASSSAGVLETQYF
TRBV7-2,TRBJ2-1,NA,NA,TGTGCCCGCAGCTTTGCTGTCTTGGCGGATGAGCAGTTCTTC,CARSFAVLADEQFF
TRBV28,TRBJ1-5,many,NA,TGTGCCAGCAGTTCGATGCGACAGCCCCAGCATTTT,CASSSMRQPQHF
TRBV20-1,TRBJ2-5,NA,NA,TGCAGTGCTAGAGAACGGGACTCTTTAAGGGAGACCCAGTACTTC,CSARERDSLRETQYF
TRBV30,TRBJ1-2,NA,TRBD1,TGTGCCTGGAGATGGGGCAGGGGGAACTATGGCTACACCTTC,CAWRWGRGNYGYTF
TRBV2,TRBJ1-5,NA,NA,TGTGCCAGCAGTGAACGGGAGGGGCAGCCCCAGCATTTT,CASSEREGQPQHF
TRBV4-1,TRBJ1-1,many,NA,TGCGCCAGCAGCCAGGGATACACTGAAGCTTTCTTT,CASSQGYTEAFF
TRBV20-1,TRBJ1-2,many,NA,TGCAGTGCCGCGGACAGTCATCTCTATGGCTACACCTTC,CSAADSHLYGYTF
TRBV6-6,TRBJ2-7,NA,TRBD1,TGTGCCACCGCTACGGGACAGCGCTACGAGCAGTACTTC,CATATGQRYEQYF
TRBV25-1,TRBJ2-5,NA,TRBD1,TGTGCCAGCAGCGTCGAGACAGGGGTGGAGACCCAGTACTTC,CASSVETGVETQYF
TRBV28,TRBJ2-7,NA,NA,TGTGCCAGCAGTTTATCTGCCTACGAGCAGTACTTC,CASSLSAYEQYF
TRBV12-3/TRBV12-4,TRBJ1-1,NA,TRBD1,TGTGCCAGCACTGGGACAGGGTCAACTGAAGCTTTCTTT,CASTGTGSTEAFF
TRBV24-1,TRBJ2-2,NA,NA,TGTGCCACCAGTGATTGGGCGAACACCGGGGAGCTGTTTTTT,CATSDWANTGELFF
TRBV5-1,TRBJ2-7,NA,NA,TGCGCCAGCAGCTTTGGAGGGGATAGGGGCGAGCAGTACTTC,CASSFGGDRGEQYF
TRBV7-9,TRBJ1-2,NA,NA,TGTGCCAGCAGCTTAGGATACACCTTC,CASSLGYTF
TRBV18,TRBJ1-3,NA,NA,TGTGCCAGCTCACCACGCAAGGGATTGACGTACACCATATATTTT,CASSPRKGLTYTIYF
TRBV13,TRBJ2-7,NA,NA,TGTGCCAGCAGCTTAGTCCCCAAGGCGGAGATATTCTCCTACGAGCAGTACTTC,CASSLVPKAEIFSYEQYF
TRBV5-6,TRBJ2-5,many,NA,TGTGCCAGCAGCTACGTAACAGGGAGAGAGACCCAGTACTTC,CASSYVTGRETQYF
TRBV2,TRBJ1-2,NA,NA,TGTGCCAGCACCCAACGTGGGGGCGGCTACACCTTC,CASTQRGGGYTF
TRBV28,TRBJ2-7,few,NA,TGTGCCAGCAGAGATAGCGCCTACGAGCAGTACTTC,CASRDSAYEQYF
TRBV11-3,TRBJ1-1,NA,TRBD1,TGTGCCAGCAGCACCCGACAGGGGCAGGGAGCTTTCTTT,CASSTRQGQGAFF
TRBV10-1,TRBJ2-2,NA,NA,TGCGCCAGCAGTGAGTCAGTGCTAGCCGTGAACACCGGGGAGCTGTCTTGG,CASSESVLAVNTGELSW
TRBV20-1,TRBJ2-3,NA,TRBD2,TGCAGTGGGAGCGGGGGGAGCACAGATACGCAGTATTTT,CSGSGGSTDTQYF
TRBV20-1,TRBJ1-5,medium-sized,NA,TGCAGTGCTCCCCAGACCCCTAACAGGGCTGGCAATCAGCCCCAGCATTTT,CSAPQTPNRAGNQPQHF
TRBV6-5,TRBJ1-2,many,TRBD1,TGTGCCAGCAACAAAGACAGGGGTGGCTATGGCTACACCTTC,CASNKDRGGYGYTF
TRBV15,TRBJ2-5,once,TRBD2,TGTGCCACCAGCAGAGATCTAGCGGGAGTCCGAGAGACCCAGTACTTC,CATSRDLAGVRETQYF
TRBV4-1,TRBJ2-7,many,NA,TGCGCCAGCAGCCTCCAGGGGACCTACGAGCAGTACTTC,CASSLQGTYEQYF
TRBV4-2,TRBJ1-2,many,NA,TGTGCCAGCAGCCAAGCTGAAGGGCCCAACTATGGCTACACCTTC,CASSQAEGPNYGYTF
TRBV5-1,TRBJ2-1,many,TRBD2,TGCGCCAGCAGCCGAATTAGCGGGATTTCAGATGAGCAGTTCTTC,CASSRISGISDEQFF
TRBV29-1,TRBJ2-5,NA,TRBD1,TGCAGCGTTTTGGGACAGGCAGAGACCCAGTACTTC,CSVLGQAETQYF
TRBV3-1,TRBJ2-1,NA,TRBD1,TGTGCCAGCAGCCAATCCCTCGACAGGGGGTACTACAATGAGCAGTTCTTC,CASSQSLDRGYYNEQFF
TRBV20-1,TRBJ2-5,NA,TRBD1,TGCAGTGCTAGAGACCCGGGACAGGGGGCGGGAGAGACCCAGTACTTC,CSARDPGQGAGETQYF
TRBV2,TRBJ2-7,many,TRBD2,TGTGCCAGCAGTAATGGGCGGGAGAGCGAGCAGTACTTC,CASSNGRESEQYF
TRBV5-4,TRBJ1-1,NA,NA,TGTGCCAGCAGCTCAGACAGAAGGGGCACTGAAGCTTTCTTT,CASSSDRRGTEAFF
TRBV16,TRBJ2-5,NA,TRBD2,TGTGCCAGCAGCCACGGACTAGCCGGAGGGCCGGAGACCCAGTACTTC,CASSHGLAGGPETQYF
TRBV2,TRBJ2-1,few,NA,TGTGCCAGCAGCCAGCGGGATGAGCAGTTCTTC,CASSQRDEQFF